This T cell receptor (beta chain) was identified during a study of shared clonotypes between healthy human individuals. The method was immunoSEQ multiplex PCR; TCRdb's version includes in-frame clones alone and lacks a portion of them. Among around 700,000 clones listed, about 91% were seen once. Findings of the study overall: Some naive CD4 clonotypes, around 5%, turned up in common across several donors. Among non-shared clonotypes, generation probabilities were lower than among those shared by all four donors.

Worth noting for this clone: The antigen remains unidentified.

Germline lookup yields CDR1 SGHVS and CDR2 FQNEAQ. CDR3 size: 16 residues. The V and J ends lost 4 bases and 0 bases respectively, with 13 bases between them. Positively selected for CCR7, the CD45RO-negative cells used as naive CD8 cells excluded terminally differentiated effector memory CD45RA+ cells. Study donors comprised healthy, HIV-negative adults devoid of recent acute infection or vaccination. The donor cohort consisted entirely of Caucasian adults residing in Nashville, Tennessee. This sequence originates from a man aged 25-45 years in good health. Sequences were obtained from naive CD8+ T cells sorted from blood. The chain couples TRBV7-8 to TRBJ1-5; no clear D. DNA for the CDR3: TGTGCCAGCAGCTCTAGTCCGAGATATAGCAATCAGCCCCAGCATTTT. Its translation is CASSSSPRYSNQPQHF. Variable domain in full (rest from reference TRBV7-8 and TRBJ1-5): GAGVSQSPRYKVAKRGQDVALRCDPISGHVSLFWYQQALGQGPEFLTYFQNEAQLDKSGLPSDRFFAERPEGSVSTLKIQRTQQEDSAVYLCASSSSPRYSNQPQHFGDGTRLSIL.